This TCR beta chain came from a study of neoadjuvant nivolumab and ipilimumab in lung cancer. The protocol was immunoSEQ multiplex PCR, while the TCRdb copy is restricted to in-frame clones and leaves out a portion. This table has 25,000 to 30,000 clones, 65% to 85% appearing once. To note about this clone: Its antigen is undetermined.

Trimming cost V 7 bases and J 3 bases; bases outside gene matches: 5. Germline V CDR1 and CDR2: SQVTM, ANQGSEA. The CDR3 has 13 residues. General study findings and limits: From pretherapy to surgery, tumor richness and clonality rose with dual therapy.

Sequences were derived from peripheral blood, sampled before neoadjuvant nivolumab, alone or with ipilimumab. The V and J genes are TRBV29-1 and TRBJ1-4, with 7 positions matching TRBD1. The TCR sequence derives from an adult with non-small cell lung cancer. The CDR3: CSARTGANEKLFF. DNA of the CDR3: TGCAGCGCCCGGACAGGAGCTAATGAAAAACTGTTTTTT. Full variable domain (outside the CDR3, taken from reference TRBV29-1 and TRBJ1-4): SAVISQKPSRDICQRGTSLTIQCQVDSQVTMMFWYRQQPGQSLTLIATANQGSEATYESGFVIDKFPISRPNLTFSTLTVSNMSPEDSSIYLCSARTGANEKLFFGSGTQLSVL.